The 27 T cell receptor beta chains given below trace back to one sample, sequenced in a study of OX40 agonist ivuxolimab in advanced cancers. Sequencing was performed with immunoSEQ multiplex PCR; in TCRdb, only in-frame clones are kept and a portion is missing. The sample has about 62,000 clones, 80% to 95% seen once. This material consisted of CD4+ or CD8+ T cells sorted from blood, taken in a trial of the OX40 agonist ivuxolimab. All receptors derive from an adult with an advanced solid tumor such as melanoma, head and neck, liver or kidney cancer.

This chain links TRBV9 with TRBJ2-7; perhaps TRBD2 as D (5 bases). The CDR3 runs to 14 residues. Germline values: CDR1 SGDLS, CDR2 YYNGEE. Trimming left V 0 bases short and J 0 bases short, with 7 bases between. CDR3 nucleotides: TGTGCCAGCAGCGTAGAGGACTTCTCCTACGAGCAGTACTTC. This codes for CASSVEDFSYEQYF.

This chain uses TRBV9 with TRBJ1-1; D is unresolved. This CDR3 is built from 13 residues. V lost 2 bases and J lost 6, with 11 bases in between. The V gene's germline CDR1 is SGDLS and CDR2 YYNGEE. Here the CDR3 DNA reads TGTGCCAGCAGCGTGCGGGGAGTATCTGAAGCTTTCTTT. Amino acids: CASSVRGVSEAFF.

The CDR3 nucleotides read TGTGCCAGCAGCTTAAAAGCGGGACGGGGCAATGAGCAGTTCTTC. This gives the protein CASSLKAGRGNEQFF. The gene calls are TRBV7-8 and TRBJ2-1, with 7 positions matching TRBD2. CDR3 length: 15 amino acids. CDR1 and CDR2 from the germline V gene are SGHVS and FQNEAQ. V shed 2 bases and J 6 bases; nucleotides not matched to a gene: 7.

This clone was found a few times. The rearrangement joins TRBV9 to TRBJ1-1; D gene unclear. Germline V lookup: CDR1 SGDLS, CDR2 YYNGEE. V dropped 3 bases and J dropped 10 bases, with 19 bases sitting between them. The CDR3 covers 14 residues. As DNA, the CDR3 is TGTGCCAGCAGCGCCGGACGGGGAATCGATGGAGCTTTCTTT. It translates to CASSAGRGIDGAFF.

V is TRBV5-6 and J is TRBJ2-7; D is unclear. The V gene's germline CDR1 is SGHDT and CDR2 YYEEEE. Trimming left V 4 bases short and J 1 base short, with 12 bases between. The CDR3 sequence is 14 residues long. The CDR3 DNA sequence: TGTGCCAGCAGCCCATCTCTAGGGTCCTACGAGCAGTACTTC. Translated, it gives CASSPSLGSYEQYF.

The chain carries TRBV27 and TRBJ2-5; D possibly corresponds to TRBD2 (5 bases). Trimming pared 4 bases from V and 1 base from J, leaving 10 bases between. Looked up from germline, CDR1 is MNHEY and CDR2 is SMNVEV (reference sequence). The CDR3 has 14 amino acids. The CDR3 is CASSSPSSQETQYF. The CDR3 coding sequence is TGTGCCAGCAGTTCCCCTAGCTCCCAAGAGACCCAGTACTTC.

This rearrangement joins TRBV6-5 to TRBJ2-7, with unresolved D. CDR1 MNHEY and CDR2 SVGAGI come from the germline V gene. V lost 5 bases, J lost 4 bases, and 6 bases lay in between. This CDR3 spans 11 amino acids. The CDR3 DNA is TGTGCCAGCAGTGCCCAATACGAGCAGTACTTC. Its translation is CASSAQYEQYF.

This chain uses TRBV7-9 with TRBJ2-1; D is perhaps TRBD2 (7 bases). The CDR3 is 15 amino acids. Germline values: CDR1 SEHNR, CDR2 FQNEAQ (reference sequence). The V and J ends lost 7 bases and 8 bases respectively, with 21 bases between them. In DNA form, the CDR3 reads TGTGCCAGCACCCTAGGGGGAGGGCCCTCGGATGAGCAGTTCTTC. Protein sequence: CASTLGGGPSDEQFF.

The chain couples TRBV4-1 to TRBJ2-5, with a possible D match to TRBD2 (7 bases). Germline CDR1 MGHRA, CDR2 YSYEKL. This CDR3 has 16 residues. Trimming took off 0 bases at V and 5 bases at J, with 16 bases between the two ends. CDR3 amino acids: CASSQDWGGRAETQYF. CDR3 DNA sequence: TGCGCCAGCAGCCAAGATTGGGGGGGGCGGGCGGAGACCCAGTACTTC.

Points on this clone: An end of the junction differs from the germline gene, which may be a read error. CDR3 sequence reads: CASSEGTGWVYEQYF. The CDR3 DNA is TGTGCCAGCAGCGAAGGGACAGGGTGGGTATACGAGCAGTACTTC. This chain connects TRBV6-1 to TRBJ2-7; 9 nucleotides match TRBD1. The germline CDR1 and CDR2 sequences are MNHNS and SASEGT. The length of the CDR3 is 15 residues.

This clone has just a few counts. V and J are TRBV19 and TRBJ2-1; TRBD2 aligns across 7 bases. Germline V gene data show CDR1 as LNHDA and CDR2 as SQIVND (reference sequence). The CDR3 is 15 residues long. The V segment lost 6 bases and the J segment 4 bases; nucleotides outside the gene matches: 9. This chain's CDR3 is CASRNLGLEYNEQFF. DNA for the CDR3: TGTGCCAGTAGAAATCTCGGACTAGAGTACAATGAGCAGTTCTTC.

The chain uses TRBV6-1 and TRBJ2-6; D is possibly TRBD1 (5 bases). Germline assignment: CDR1 MNHNS and CDR2 SASEGT. The CDR3 contains 18 residues. V lost 3 bases to trimming and J lost 0 bases, with 15 bases between them. The CDR3 region is CASSDRRQGRSGANVLTF. For the CDR3, the DNA is TGTGCCAGCAGTGACCGGCGGCAGGGCCGCTCTGGGGCCAACGTCCTGACTTTC.

This clone was found once. J is TRBJ2-5 and V is TRBV14; tentatively, D is TRBD2 (5 bases). V was clipped by 0 bases and J by 3 bases, with 11 bases between them. Germline assignment: CDR1 SGHDN and CDR2 FVKESK. The CDR3 extends over 15 amino acids. This CDR3 is CASSQDRGRKETQYF. CDR3 nucleotide sequence: TGTGCCAGCAGCCAAGATCGGGGTAGGAAAGAGACCCAGTACTTC.

By sample share, this clone is medium-sized (0.01 to 0.1%). The V and J genes are TRBV19 and TRBJ2-2, with 7 positions matching TRBD1. J was trimmed by 6 bases and V by 6 bases; bases with no gene match: 10. The CDR3 consists of 15 residues. Germline V gene lookup returns CDR1 LNHDA and CDR2 SQIVND (reference sequence). The CDR3 spells CASSPEDREAGELFF. As DNA, the CDR3 is TGTGCCAGTAGCCCAGAAGACAGGGAAGCCGGGGAGCTGTTTTTT.

The V call is TRBV14, the J call TRBJ2-7, with 7 positions matching TRBD1. The length of the CDR3 is 17 residues. The trim removed 4 bases at V and 3 bases at J, leaving 15 bases unmatched. Germline V gives CDR1 SGHDN, CDR2 FVKESK. CDR3 sequence: CASSPTRQGVLGYEQYF. Here the CDR3 DNA reads TGTGCCAGCAGCCCAACCCGACAGGGCGTATTAGGCTACGAGCAGTACTTC.

This sequence joins TRBV7-9 and TRBJ2-7; no firm D call. Per germline, CDR1 SEHNR and CDR2 FQNEAQ (reference sequence). The CDR3 covers 17 residues. V gave up 4 bases and J gave up 0 bases, with 19 bases separating them. The CDR3 coding sequence is TGTGCCAGCAGCTCGTACCAGGCAGACCCGAGCTCCTACGAGCAGTACTTC. Translated, it gives CASSSYQADPSSYEQYF.

This CDR3 is CASGLGRVEEQYF. The CDR3 bases are TGTGCTAGTGGTTTGGGCAGGGTTGAAGAGCAGTACTTC. This sequence joins TRBV12-5 and TRBJ2-5, with a possible D match to TRBD1 (5 bases). Germline assignment: CDR1 LGHNT and CDR2 FRNRAP. Trimming removed 1 base at V and 11 bases at J, with 14 bases between. CDR3 length: 13 residues.

This clone was picked up a small number of times. The rearrangement links TRBV2 to TRBJ2-3; 9 nucleotides match TRBD2. The CDR3 runs 18 residues. Trimming removed 0 bases from V and 4 bases from J; junction bases left unmatched: 11. Germline CDR1 and CDR2: SNHLY and FYNNEI. In nucleotides, the CDR3 is TGTGCCAGCAGTGAAGCCGAGGGTAGCGGGAGCATGTCAGATACGCAGTATTTT. Translated: CASSEAEGSGSMSDTQYF.

CDR3 sequence: CASSGGQGVSEQYF. In DNA form, the CDR3 reads TGTGCCAGCAGTGGTGGCCAGGGGGTGAGCGAGCAGTACTTC. The chain employs TRBV2 and TRBJ2-7; 7 bases fit TRBD1. Trimming removed 4 bases from V and 6 bases from J; junction bases left unmatched: 9. CDR1 is SNHLY and CDR2 is FYNNEI in the germline V gene. The CDR3 runs 14 residues.

CDR3 loop: CASSPFRGLTEAFF. Here the CDR3 DNA reads TGTGCCAGCAGCCCTTTCAGGGGGCTCACTGAAGCTTTCTTT. The chain joins TRBV6-5 to TRBJ1-1, with 8 bases matching TRBD1. Germline V gene sequence: CDR1 MNHEY, CDR2 SVGAGI. Trimming took 6 bases from V and 4 from J; bases not matched to a gene: 7. This CDR3 has 14 amino acids.

The rearrangement uses TRBV19 and TRBJ1-5; D is unclear. Germline-derived CDR1 and CDR2 are LNHDA and SQIVND (reference sequence). Trimming left V 3 bases short and J 0 bases short, with 9 bases between. The CDR3 is made up of 15 amino acids. The CDR3 spells CASSILAYSNQPQHF. The CDR3 region has the DNA TGTGCCAGTAGTATTCTTGCCTATAGCAATCAGCCCCAGCATTTT.

This clone was seen at least ten times. The chain joins TRBV18 to TRBJ2-1; maybe TRBD2 (6 bases). The CDR3 runs to 17 residues. The germline gives CDR1 KGHSH, CDR2 LQKENI. Trimming took off 0 bases at V and 4 bases at J, with 16 bases between the two ends. As DNA, the CDR3 is TGTGCCAGCTCACCACCATTTCCGGGAGACGGGTACAATGAGCAGTTCTTC. It is translated as CASSPPFPGDGYNEQFF.

This clone was picked up one time. The CDR3 sequence is CSVDPPERESYNEQFF. CDR3 DNA: TGCAGCGTTGACCCTCCCGAGCGGGAGAGCTACAATGAGCAGTTCTTC. The rearrangement uses TRBV29-1 and TRBJ2-1; 8 positions agree with TRBD2. The CDR3 covers 16 residues. V lost 3 bases, J lost 3 bases, and 10 bases stayed unmatched. Germline lookup yields CDR1 SQVTM and CDR2 ANQGSEA.

This CDR3 reads CASSQDSGVAYEQYF. CDR3 nucleotides: TGCGCCAGCAGCCAAGATTCCGGAGTTGCCTACGAGCAGTACTTC. V gene TRBV4-3 combines with J gene TRBJ2-7, with D unclear. The V gene's germline CDR1 is LGHNA and CDR2 YSLEER. The V gene lost 0 bases and the J gene lost 2 bases, with 11 bases spanning the gap. This CDR3 spans 15 amino acids.

The gene calls are TRBV14 and TRBJ2-1, with D possibly matching TRBD2 (5 bases). Germline CDR1 reads SGHDN; CDR2 reads FVKESK. This CDR3 is 18 amino acids long. V was cut by 1 base and J by 0 bases, with 16 bases left in between. The CDR3 sequence is CASSQVHGGRSSYNEQFF. CDR3 DNA sequence: TGTGCCAGCAGCCAAGTTCATGGCGGGCGAAGCTCCTACAATGAGCAGTTCTTC.

The chain uses TRBV4-1 and TRBJ2-5; D perhaps matches TRBD2 (5 bases). The DNA end is a closer match to TRBJ2-7, so the J assignment may be wrong. The CDR3 totals 16 residues. Germline loops: CDR1 MGHRA, CDR2 YSYEKL. For the CDR3, the DNA is TGCGCCAGCAGCCAATATAGCGACTCCGTATCCTACGAGCAGTACTTC. Encoded protein: CASSQYSDSVSYEQYF.

V usage is TRBV11-2 and J usage is TRBJ2-5; D may be TRBD2 (5 bases). Germline V gene lookup returns CDR1 SGHAT and CDR2 FQNNGV. Trimming took off 1 base at V and 5 bases at J, with 8 bases between the two ends. The CDR3 is made up of 13 amino acids. CDR3 sequence reads: CASSLAAAETQYF. For the CDR3, the DNA is TGTGCCAGCAGCTTAGCAGCGGCGGAGACCCAGTACTTC.